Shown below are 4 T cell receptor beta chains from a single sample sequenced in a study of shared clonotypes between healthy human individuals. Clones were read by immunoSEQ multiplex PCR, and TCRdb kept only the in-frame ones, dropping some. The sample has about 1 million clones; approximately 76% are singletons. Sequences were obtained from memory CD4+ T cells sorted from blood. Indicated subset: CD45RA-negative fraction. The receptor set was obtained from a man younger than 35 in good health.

CDR3 nucleotides: TGTGCCAGCAGCCGGGACAGGTTACAAGAGACCCAGTACTTC. Translating it yields CASSRDRLQETQYF. This chain uses TRBV7-9 with TRBJ2-5, with 8 nucleotides matching TRBD1. V was pared by 5 bases and J by 2 bases, with 4 bases of the junction left unmatched. CDR3 length: 14 amino acids. Germline lookup yields CDR1 SEHNR and CDR2 FQNEAQ (reference sequence).

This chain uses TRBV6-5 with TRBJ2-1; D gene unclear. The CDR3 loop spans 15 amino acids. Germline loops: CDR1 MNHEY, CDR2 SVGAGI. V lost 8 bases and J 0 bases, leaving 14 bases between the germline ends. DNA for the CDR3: TGTGCCAGCTCTCGTGCGGCGAGCTCCTACAATGAGCAGTTCTTC. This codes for CASSRAASSYNEQFF.

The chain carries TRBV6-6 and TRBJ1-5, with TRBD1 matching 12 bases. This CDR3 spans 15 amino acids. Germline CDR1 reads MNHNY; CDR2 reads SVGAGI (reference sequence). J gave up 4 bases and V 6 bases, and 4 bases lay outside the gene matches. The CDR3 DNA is TGTGCCAGCAGAAAGGGACAGGGGGCGAATCAGCCCCAGCATTTT. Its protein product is CASRKGQGANQPQHF.

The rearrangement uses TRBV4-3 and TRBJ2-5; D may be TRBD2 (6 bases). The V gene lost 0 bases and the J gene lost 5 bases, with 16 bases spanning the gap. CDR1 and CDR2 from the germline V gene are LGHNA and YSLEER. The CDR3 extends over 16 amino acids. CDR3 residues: CASSQDLFQGRETQYF. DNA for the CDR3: TGCGCCAGCAGCCAAGATCTCTTCCAAGGGAGGGAGACCCAGTACTTC.